This T cell receptor (beta chain) derives from a study of T cell responses to AZD1222 COVID-19 vaccine. Study-wide context: Second-dose timings of about 4 or about 12 weeks were pooled.

General observations from the study: Repertoires were sampled only after the peak T cell response. Regions 160-218 and 743-854 dominated among vaccine-associated CD4 TCRs spanning spike.

Method: immunoSEQ multiplex PCR; TCRdb's copy keeps in-frame clones and lacks some. The sample consists of some 120,000 clones, approximately 87% of them appearing once. As concerns this clone: The target antigen is unknown.

The junction had 4 bases not matched to a gene; V was cut back by 3 bases and J by 6 bases. From germline, CDR1 is SEHNR and CDR2 FQNEAQ (reference sequence). This CDR3 has 16 amino acids. V usage is TRBV7-9 and J usage is TRBJ2-3, with 15 bases identical to TRBD2. This TCR was recovered from an adult in good health. The sequences come from peripheral blood, collected on day 0 of AZD1222 vaccination. CDR3 bases: TGTGCCAGCAGCTTGGGACTAGCGGGAGGAGATGATACGCAGTATTTT. It translates to CASSLGLAGGDDTQYF.